This T cell receptor (beta chain) originates from a study of blood T cell repertoires in COVID-19. About the study: The United States, Italy and Spain supplied acute and convalescent COVID-19 samples.

CDR3 length: 15 amino acids. V gave up 2 bases and J gave up 0 bases, with 11 bases separating them. Germline V gene lookup returns CDR1 MNHEY and CDR2 SMNVEV (reference sequence). Authors' data handling: Amplification with reference gene primers provided the estimates of nucleated cell counts. Measured with immunoSEQ multiplex PCR; TCRdb has only the in-frame clones, and not every one. Clone size and the V and J calls come from that table; the DNA yielded D and trimming. This table holds about 270,000 clones, roughly 84% found once. Seattle researchers signed up patients amid active infection and tracked them longitudinally. As regards this clone: This sample also contains other DNA sequences that code for the same CDR3.

The specimen was peripheral blood. V usage is TRBV27 and J usage is TRBJ2-7, with D possibly TRBD1 on 5 matching bases. This receptor was taken from a human donor with COVID-19, enrolled during active disease. The donor label of this sample is uncertain. Here the CDR3 DNA reads TGTGCCAGCAGTTTAAGAGACAGTAGCTCCTACGAGCAGTACTTC. Protein product: CASSLRDSSSYEQYF.